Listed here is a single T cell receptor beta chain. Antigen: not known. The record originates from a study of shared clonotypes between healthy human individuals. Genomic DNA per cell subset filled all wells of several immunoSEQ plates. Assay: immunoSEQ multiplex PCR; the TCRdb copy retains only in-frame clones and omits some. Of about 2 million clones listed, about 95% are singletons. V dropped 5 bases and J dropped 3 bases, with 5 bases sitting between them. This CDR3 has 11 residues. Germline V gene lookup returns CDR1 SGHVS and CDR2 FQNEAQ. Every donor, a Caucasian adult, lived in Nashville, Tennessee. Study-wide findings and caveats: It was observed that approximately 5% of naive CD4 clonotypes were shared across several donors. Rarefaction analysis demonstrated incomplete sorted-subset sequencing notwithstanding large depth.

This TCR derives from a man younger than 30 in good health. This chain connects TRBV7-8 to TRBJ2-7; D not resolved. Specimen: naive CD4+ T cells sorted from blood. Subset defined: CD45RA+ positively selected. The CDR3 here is CASSPLYEQYF. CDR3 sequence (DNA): TGTGCCAGCAGCCCACTCTACGAGCAGTACTTC.